The subject of this entry is one T cell receptor (beta chain). Its antigen is still unknown. This specimen belongs to a study of cytomegalovirus exposure and HLA in healthy donors. Findings and limits, study-wide: HLA-A and HLA-B allele assignments for most subjects were reportedly predicted accurately using TCR beta sequences.

PCR was performed using 60 Vbeta and 13 Jbeta primers. Method: immunoSEQ multiplex PCR; TCRdb's copy keeps in-frame clones and lacks some. The table includes about 110,000 clones, about four fifths detected once. CDR1 MNHEY and CDR2 SMNVEV come from the germline V gene (reference sequence). V lost 3 bases, J lost 2 bases, and 8 bases lay in between. The CDR3 is 14 residues long. The chain employs TRBV27 and TRBJ2-4; D remains ambiguous. The sample comprised PBMCs. This TCR was recovered from a man aged 30 to 45 in good health and CMV-seropositive. The CDR3 bases are TGTGCCAGCAGTTTTGGAGCGTCCAAAAACATTCAGTACTTC. It is translated as CASSFGASKNIQYF.